This entry lists 17 T cell receptor beta chains sequenced from one sample in a study of blood T cell repertoires in COVID-19. TCRdb's copy holds only in-frame clones and misses some; the assay was immunoSEQ multiplex PCR. This table holds about 240,000 clones, approximately 78% found once. Sequenced sample: peripheral blood. The receptor set was obtained from a woman aged 80 or over with COVID-19, enrolled during active disease.

The chain uses TRBV5-4 and TRBJ1-3, with D perhaps TRBD1 (5 bases). The CDR3 has 16 amino acids. The germline CDR1 and CDR2 sequences are SGHNT and YYREEE (reference sequence). Trimming stripped 4 bases from V and 0 bases from J, with 14 bases between. The CDR3 here is CASSPGLRSSGNTIYF. The CDR3 coding sequence is TGTGCCAGCAGCCCGGGACTTCGAAGCTCTGGAAACACCATATATTTT. The full variable domain, its missing parts supplied by reference TRBV5-4 and TRBJ1-3, is ETGVTQSPTHLIKTRGQQVTLRCSSQSGHNTVSWYQQALGQGPQFIFQYYREEENGRGNFPPRFSGLQFPNYSSELNVNALELDDSALYLCASSPGLRSSGNTIYFGEGSWLTVV.

The chain joins TRBV28 to TRBJ2-5, with 10 bases identical to TRBD2. With 5 bases clipped from V and 3 bases from J, the junction kept 15 bases outside the gene matches. The CDR3 loop spans 18 amino acids. Germline assignment: CDR1 MDHEN and CDR2 SYDVKM. Here the CDR3 DNA reads TGTGCCAGCAGTCCGCCTTGGGGGACTAGCGCGCAAAAAGAGACCCAGTACTTC. It yields the protein CASSPPWGTSAQKETQYF.

The V call is TRBV3-1 (or the pseudogene TRBV3-2), the J call TRBJ2-6; D gene uncertain. Germline CDR1 LGHDT, CDR2 YNNKEL (reference sequence). CDR3 length: 16 amino acids. V lost 0 bases to trimming and J lost 2 bases, with 8 bases between them. CDR3 region: CASSQDAGAGANVLTF. The CDR3, as DNA: TGTGCCAGCAGCCAAGATGCCGGAGCTGGGGCCAACGTCCTGACTTTC.

The gene calls are TRBV3-1 (or the pseudogene TRBV3-2) and TRBJ1-1, with D perhaps TRBD1 (5 bases). The germline V gene encodes CDR1 LGHDT and CDR2 YNNKEL (reference sequence). V was shortened by 4 bases and J by 4 bases, with 13 bases between the two germline ends. This CDR3 comprises 14 residues. CDR3 protein: CASSRGGIGTEAFF. The CDR3 DNA reads TGTGCCAGCAGCCGGGGGGGGATTGGCACTGAAGCTTTCTTT.

This sequence joins TRBV5-4 and TRBJ1-1, with D tentatively TRBD1 (5 bases). With 4 bases removed from V and 1 base from J, the gap between germline ends came to 11 bases. Germline V gene sequence: CDR1 SGHNT, CDR2 YYREEE (reference sequence). The CDR3 runs to 14 residues. CDR3 nucleotide sequence: TGTGCCAGCAGCGCGATCAGGGAGAACACTGAAGCTTTCTTT. Translation: CASSAIRENTEAFF. The complete variable domain, with remaining parts taken from reference TRBV5-4 and TRBJ1-1, reads ETGVTQSPTHLIKTRGQQVTLRCSSQSGHNTVSWYQQALGQGPQFIFQYYREEENGRGNFPPRFSGLQFPNYSSELNVNALELDDSALYLCASSAIRENTEAFFGQGTRLTVV.

V is TRBV6-1 and J is TRBJ1-6; 7 nucleotides match TRBD1. J gave up 8 bases and V 3 bases, and 4 bases lay outside the gene matches. The CDR3 contains 14 residues. Germline assignment: CDR1 MNHNS and CDR2 SASEGT. CDR3 nucleotide sequence: TGTGCCAGCAGTGATTTCAGGGGGTATTCACCCCTCCACTTT. This sequence encodes CASSDFRGYSPLHF.

This chain uses TRBV9 with TRBJ1-4, with 8 bases aligning to TRBD1. V was pared by 2 bases and J by 0 bases, with 6 bases of the junction left unmatched. This CDR3 contains 17 residues. In germline, CDR1 is SGDLS, CDR2 YYNGEE. The CDR3 bases are TGTGCCAGCAGCGTTTCAGGGGGCTGGGCAACTAATGAAAAACTGTTTTTT. It is translated as CASSVSGGWATNEKLFF.

Notes on this clone: The sample contains more than one DNA sequence encoding this CDR3. The CDR3 sequence: CASSQLGEAFF. The CDR3, as DNA: TGTGCCAGCAGCCAACTCGGGGAAGCTTTCTTT. The chain recombines TRBV3-1 (or the pseudogene TRBV3-2) with TRBJ1-1; D call uncertain. Between the trimmed V and J ends, which lost 2 bases and 8 bases, there was a span of 6 bases. Germline loops: CDR1 LGHDT, CDR2 YNNKEL (reference sequence). The CDR3 has 11 amino acids.

The rearrangement uses TRBV14 and TRBJ1-5; TRBD1 is a possible D gene (6 bases). Germline V gene lookup returns CDR1 SGHDN and CDR2 FVKESK. Trimming took off 4 bases at V and 7 bases at J, with 11 bases between the two ends. The CDR3 runs 13 residues. CDR3 region: CASSPGVGQPQHF. CDR3 nucleotides: TGTGCCAGCAGCCCAGGGGTTGGGCAGCCCCAGCATTTT. Complete variable domain (other parts from reference TRBV14 and TRBJ1-5): EAGVTQFPSHSVIEKGQTVTLRCDPISGHDNLYWYRRVMGKEIKFLLHFVKESKQDESGMPNNRFLAERTGGTYSTLKVQPAELEDSGVYFCASSPGVGQPQHFGDGTRLSIL.

This chain connects TRBV15 to TRBJ2-4; 7 bases match TRBD1. The CDR3 is 14 residues long. The V segment lost 1 base and the J segment 5 bases; nucleotides outside the gene matches: 2. Germline-derived CDR1 and CDR2 are LNHNV and YYDKDF (reference sequence). The chain's CDR3 is CATSRGGTENIQYF. The DNA for the CDR3 is TGTGCCACCAGCAGAGGGGGGACAGAAAACATTCAGTACTTC.

V usage is TRBV10-3 and J usage is TRBJ2-3, with 10 bases fitting TRBD2. V shed 6 bases and J 5 bases; nucleotides not matched to a gene: 8. CDR3 size: 15 residues. Germline values: CDR1 ENHRY, CDR2 SYGVKD. The CDR3 bases are TGTGCCATCAGAAGGACTAGCGGTATCGGAGATACGCAGTATTTT. Its translation is CAIRRTSGIGDTQYF.

This chain links TRBV9 with TRBJ1-6; a weak D match, TRBD1 (6 bases). V lost 4 bases, J lost 9 bases, and 14 bases lay in between. In germline, CDR1 is SGDLS, CDR2 YYNGEE. CDR3 length: 14 residues. In DNA, the CDR3 is TGTGCCAGCAGCCCACAGGGCCTGTCTTCACCCCTCCACTTT. It encodes CASSPQGLSSPLHF.

The chain links TRBV14 to TRBJ2-7; the match to TRBD1 covers 10 bases. In germline, CDR1 is SGHDN, CDR2 FVKESK. This CDR3 contains 13 residues. J gave up 5 bases and V 6 bases, and 4 bases lay outside the gene matches. CDR3 in DNA: TGTGCCAGCAGGGGACAGGGGAGGAACGAGCAGTACTTC. This translates into CASRGQGRNEQYF.

The rearrangement joins TRBV7-2 to TRBJ1-2, with TRBD1 as a possible D gene (6 bases). Germline CDR1 is SGHTA and CDR2 is FQGNSA. The CDR3 is 13 residues long. The germline V and J ends were trimmed by 5 bases and 3 bases, with 10 bases remaining between them. The DNA of the CDR3 is TGTGCCAGCAGCGGGGACACGCACTATGGCTACACCTTC. Translated, it gives CASSGDTHYGYTF. Drawing the rest from reference TRBV7-2 and TRBJ1-2, the complete variable domain is GAGVSQSPSNKVTEKGKDVELRCDPISGHTALYWYRQSLGQGLEFLIYFQGNSAPDKSGLPSDRFSAERTGGSVSTLTIQRTQQEDSAVYLCASSGDTHYGYTFGSGTRLTVV.

V and J are TRBV18 and TRBJ2-7; possible D gene TRBD2, 5 bases. This CDR3 spans 15 amino acids. Germline loops: CDR1 KGHSH, CDR2 LQKENI. Trimming removed 2 bases at V and 0 bases at J, with 11 bases between. Here the CDR3 reads CASSPTDGISYEQYF. The CDR3, as DNA: TGTGCCAGCTCACCAACGGACGGGATCTCCTACGAGCAGTACTTC. The variable domain in full, with the rest retrieved from reference TRBV18 and TRBJ2-7, is NAGVMQNPRHLVRRRGQEARLRCSPMKGHSHVYWYRQLPEEGLKFMVYLQKENIIDESGMPKERFSAEFPKEGPSILRIQQVVRGDSAAYFCASSPTDGISYEQYFGPGTRLTVT.

V is TRBV27 and J is TRBJ1-6, with 11 positions matching TRBD1. The germline CDR1 and CDR2 sequences are MNHEY and SMNVEV (reference sequence). The CDR3 consists of 15 residues. V gave up 7 bases and J gave up 8 bases; unmatched junction bases: 7. Written as DNA, the CDR3 is TGTGCCAGCACCTCACGGGACAGGGGGTATTCACCCCTCCACTTT. This encodes CASTSRDRGYSPLHF.

The rearrangement links TRBV7-9 to TRBJ2-1; D unclear. The germline V gene has CDR1 SEHNR and CDR2 FQNEAQ (reference sequence). V was trimmed by 0 bases and J by 6 bases, leaving 15 bases between them. This CDR3 contains 16 residues. The CDR3 nucleotides read TGTGCCAGCAGCTTAGCGAGGCCTACTTTCGGCAATGAGCAGTTCTTC. Translating gives CASSLARPTFGNEQFF.